This passage covers 17 T cell receptor beta chains from one sample sequenced in a study of shared clonotypes between healthy human individuals (dated by TCRdb to the early 2020s). Libraries were prepared through the immunoSEQ multiplex PCR assay. TCRdb mirrors the immuneACCESS table, restricted to in-frame sequences. Some clones are absent from its copies; in checked studies, under half trace to an unresolved V gene, and the reason for the others is unknown. This sample gives around 2.1 million clones in total; about 93% of them show up just once. The ten largest clones add up to 1.5% to 2% of the sample. CD8 naive samples consisted of CD45RO-negative cells that were positively selected for CCR7, yielding a CD45RA+CCR7+ population without TemRA cells. Sequenced sample: naive CD8+ T cells from PBMCs. This sample's cell subset or site label indicates: CD45RA+CCR7+. The receptors shown here come from a young man in good health. Some clones in this sample may be carry-over from other donors' samples.

This sequence joins TRBV25-1 and TRBJ2-1, with D perhaps TRBD1 (6 bases). Trimming removed 1 base from V and 10 bases from J, with 17 bases in between. Germline V gene lookup returns CDR1 MGHDK and CDR2 SYGVNS. The CDR3 runs to 15 residues. In nucleotides, the CDR3 is TGTGCCAGCAGTGAATGGGCAGGGGCGTTGGGGGAGCAGTTCTTC. Translated, it gives CASSEWAGALGEQFF.

The rearrangement uses TRBV10-3 and TRBJ1-5; perhaps TRBD1 as D (5 bases). The CDR3 extends over 16 amino acids. The V and J ends lost 0 bases and 1 base respectively, with 10 bases between them. The V gene's germline CDR1 is ENHRY and CDR2 SYGVKD. CDR3: CAISESRSGSNQPQHF. CDR3 coding DNA: TGTGCCATCAGTGAGTCCAGGTCAGGGAGCAATCAGCCCCAGCATTTT.

The genes are TRBV27 and TRBJ2-4; D gene uncertain. The ends were cut back, 3 bases at V and 7 bases at J, with 10 bases in the middle. Germline lookup yields CDR1 MNHEY and CDR2 SMNVEV (reference sequence). The CDR3 runs 13 residues. Here the CDR3 DNA reads TGTGCCAGCAGTTTGGTGGGCGCGAACATTCAGTACTTC. The encoded protein is CASSLVGANIQYF.

CDR3 in amino acids: CASSISAGTAYEQYF. The CDR3 coding sequence is TGTGCCAGTAGTATTTCGGCAGGGACAGCCTACGAGCAGTACTTC. The chain couples TRBV19 to TRBJ2-7; 7 nucleotides match TRBD1. The CDR3 covers 15 residues. With 3 bases clipped from V and 2 bases from J, the junction kept 7 bases outside the gene matches. The germline V gene has CDR1 LNHDA and CDR2 SQIVND (reference sequence).

The V and J genes are TRBV28 and TRBJ1-6; 10 nucleotides match TRBD1. Trimming cost V 5 bases and J 7 bases; bases outside gene matches: 5. Germline-derived CDR1 and CDR2 are MDHEN and SYDVKM. There are 15 residues in the CDR3. CDR3 residues: CASSGWTGGNSPLHF. DNA of the CDR3: TGTGCCAGCAGTGGTTGGACAGGGGGAAATTCACCCCTCCACTTT.

This rearrangement joins TRBV18 to TRBJ2-1; no firm D call. Trimming left V 4 bases short and J 2 bases short, with 15 bases between. The CDR3 extends over 16 amino acids. Germline assignment: CDR1 KGHSH and CDR2 LQKENI. CDR3 amino acids: CASSHGDSVTYNEQFF. The CDR3 region has the DNA TGTGCCAGCTCACATGGGGATTCAGTAACCTACAATGAGCAGTTCTTC.

This clone has just a few counts. V usage is TRBV7-9 and J usage is TRBJ2-6, with 8 bases matching TRBD1. Germline values: CDR1 SEHNR, CDR2 FQNEAQ (reference sequence). The CDR3 runs 14 residues. V shed 9 bases, J shed 2 bases, and the junction held 3 bases outside the gene matches. The CDR3 here is CASSTGAGANVLTF. CDR3 nucleotides: TGTGCCAGTTCGACAGGGGCTGGGGCCAACGTCCTGACTTTC.

This rearrangement joins TRBV4-1 to TRBJ2-4; D possibly corresponds to TRBD2 (6 bases). The CDR3 is 14 amino acids. The ends were cut back, 1 base at V and 8 bases at J, with 12 bases in the middle. Germline CDR1 reads MGHRA; CDR2 reads YSYEKL. DNA for the CDR3: TGCGCCAGCAGCCAAGGGACGGGGGAGGACATTCAGTACTTC. It specifies CASSQGTGEDIQYF.

This sequence joins TRBV5-6 and TRBJ1-4; a weak D match, TRBD1 (5 bases). There are 15 residues in the CDR3. The V gene's germline CDR1 is SGHDT and CDR2 YYEEEE. V was trimmed by 0 bases and J by 1 base, leaving 7 bases between them. For the CDR3, the DNA is TGTGCCAGCAGCTTGGGGCAGGGAACTAATGAAAAACTGTTTTTT. This translates into CASSLGQGTNEKLFF. Filled out from reference TRBV5-6 and TRBJ1-4, the complete variable domain reads DAGVTQSPTHLIKTRGQQVTLRCSPKSGHDTVSWYQQALGQGPQFIFQYYEEEERQRGNFPDRFSGHQFPNYSSELNVNALLLGDSALYLCASSLGQGTNEKLFFGSGTQLSVL.

CDR3 residues: CASSVGGKISGNTIYF. CDR3 coding DNA: TGTGCCAGCAGCGTCGGTGGAAAGATCTCTGGAAACACCATATATTTT. The rearrangement uses TRBV9 and TRBJ1-3; D is uncertain. In germline, CDR1 is SGDLS, CDR2 YYNGEE. Trimming took off 2 bases at V and 0 bases at J, with 12 bases between the two ends. This CDR3 is built from 16 residues.

The V gene is TRBV5-5, the J gene TRBJ2-7; D call uncertain. V was shortened by 3 bases and J by 3 bases, with 7 bases between the two germline ends. Germline V gene lookup returns CDR1 SGHKS and CDR2 YYEKEE (reference sequence). The CDR3 totals 12 residues. The CDR3 reads CASSSGSYEQYF. The CDR3 region has the DNA TGTGCCAGCAGCTCCGGAAGCTACGAGCAGTACTTC.

This rearrangement joins TRBV28 to TRBJ1-5, with TRBD1 as a possible D gene (5 bases). The V gene's germline CDR1 is MDHEN and CDR2 SYDVKM. Trimming left V 1 base short and J 13 bases short, with 11 bases between. There are 12 residues in the CDR3. DNA of the CDR3: TGTGCCAGCAGTTTATCAGGGCCCGTGCAGCATTTT. Its protein is CASSLSGPVQHF.

The J gene is TRBJ2-1, the V gene TRBV28; a weak D match, TRBD1 (5 bases). Germline lookup yields CDR1 MDHEN and CDR2 SYDVKM. V shed 8 bases and J shed 5 bases, with 16 bases lying between them. CDR3 size: 14 residues. CDR3 protein: CASEFQGSHNEQFF. Here the CDR3 DNA reads TGTGCCAGCGAATTCCAGGGTTCCCACAATGAGCAGTTCTTC.

Worth noting for this clone: Because the CDR3 is missing its conserved closing phenylalanine or tryptophan, this is likely a read error. The chain combines TRBV5-1 with TRBJ1-2; D gene ambiguous. Germline loops: CDR1 SGHRS, CDR2 YFSETQ. Trimming left V 6 bases short and J 1 base short, with 22 bases between. The CDR3 is made up of 17 amino acids. CDR3 DNA sequence: TGCGCCAGCAAATCGAAGCCGGGTCAGATTGATAACTATGGCTACACCCTC. Amino acid sequence: CASKSKPGQIDNYGYTL.

Regarding this clone: This specimen includes other DNA sequences encoding the same CDR3. CDR3: CASSFGGSYNEQFF. The CDR3 DNA follows: TGTGCCAGCAGTTTTGGTGGGAGCTACAATGAGCAGTTCTTC. This chain connects TRBV27 to TRBJ2-1, with D possibly being TRBD2 (5 bases). This CDR3 has 14 residues. V lost 3 bases to trimming and J lost 3 bases, with 9 bases between them. Germline loops: CDR1 MNHEY, CDR2 SMNVEV (reference sequence).

The chain employs TRBV2 and TRBJ2-1; D is possibly TRBD1 (5 bases). Trimming took 3 bases from V and 6 from J, leaving 12 bases between them. From germline, CDR1 is SNHLY and CDR2 FYNNEI. The CDR3 has 14 residues. Here the CDR3 reads CASSDRAMSNEQFF. CDR3 coding DNA: TGTGCCAGCAGTGACAGGGCGATGAGCAATGAGCAGTTCTTC.

V is TRBV11-3 and J is TRBJ1-1; 8 nucleotides match TRBD1. Germline CDR1 and CDR2: SGHNT and YENEEA. The CDR3 covers 15 residues. V trimming: 0 bases; J trimming: 1 base; junction bases outside the gene matches: 1. This CDR3 is CASSLDRGPNTEAFF. The CDR3 DNA reads as TGTGCCAGCAGCTTAGACAGGGGGCCGAACACTGAAGCTTTCTTT.